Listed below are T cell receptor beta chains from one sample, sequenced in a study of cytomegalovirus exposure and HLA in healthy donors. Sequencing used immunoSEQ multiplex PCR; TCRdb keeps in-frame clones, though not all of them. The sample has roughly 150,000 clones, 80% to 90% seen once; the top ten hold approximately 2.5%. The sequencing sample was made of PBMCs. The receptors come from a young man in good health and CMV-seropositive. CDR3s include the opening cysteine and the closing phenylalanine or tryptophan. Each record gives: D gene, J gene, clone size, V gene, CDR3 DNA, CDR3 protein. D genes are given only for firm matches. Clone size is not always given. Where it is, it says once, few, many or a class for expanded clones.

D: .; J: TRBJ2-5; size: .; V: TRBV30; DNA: TGTGCCTGGAGTGTGTCAGACACACAAGAGACCCAGTACTTC; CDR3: CAWSVSDTQETQYF
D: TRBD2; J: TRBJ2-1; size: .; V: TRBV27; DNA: TGTGCCAGCAGTTTAGCGGGAGGGTCCTACAATGAGCAGTTCTTC; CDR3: CASSLAGGSYNEQFF
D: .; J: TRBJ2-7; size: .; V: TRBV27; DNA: TGTGCCAGCACTGCTAGTCTATCCGGGACTGGAGGGATCAAGCAGTACTTC; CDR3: CASTASLSGTGGIKQYF
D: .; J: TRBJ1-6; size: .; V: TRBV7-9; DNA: TGTGCCAGCAGCTCTGGAGGCCGGGTTTCACCCCTCCACTTT; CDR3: CASSSGGRVSPLHF
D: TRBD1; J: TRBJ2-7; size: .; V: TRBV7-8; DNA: TGTGCCAGCAGCTGGGACAGAGTCTACGAGCAGTACTTC; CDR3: CASSWDRVYEQYF
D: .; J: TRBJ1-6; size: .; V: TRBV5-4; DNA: TGTGCCAGCAGCCCCGGGAATTCACCCCTCCACTTT; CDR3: CASSPGNSPLHF
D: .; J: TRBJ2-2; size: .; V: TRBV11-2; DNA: TGTGCCAGCAGCTTAGTTCTACTAAACACCGGGGAGCTGTTTTTT; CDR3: CASSLVLLNTGELFF
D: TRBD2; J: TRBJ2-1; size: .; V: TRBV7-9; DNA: TGTGCCAGCAGCTTAGTAGGTCTAGCGGGAGACAATGAGCAGTTCTTC; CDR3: CASSLVGLAGDNEQFF
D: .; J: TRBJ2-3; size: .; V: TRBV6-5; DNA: TGTGCCAGCAGTTACTCAACAGGGTCCCGAGATACGCAGTATTTT; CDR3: CASSYSTGSRDTQYF
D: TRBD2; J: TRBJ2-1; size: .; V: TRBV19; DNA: TGTGCCAGTAGTATAGATCTGTTAGCGGGAGGGTCCTACAATGAGCAGTTCTTC; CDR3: CASSIDLLAGGSYNEQFF
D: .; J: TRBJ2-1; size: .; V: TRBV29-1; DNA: TGCAGCGTTGAGCCCGCAGGGCGGTTCGATGAGCAGTTCTTC; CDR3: CSVEPAGRFDEQFF
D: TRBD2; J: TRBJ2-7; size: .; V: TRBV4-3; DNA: TGCGCCAGCAGCCAAGCAGGGCGGGAGGGCCTTCTCCCCTACGAGCAGTACTTC; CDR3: CASSQAGREGLLPYEQYF
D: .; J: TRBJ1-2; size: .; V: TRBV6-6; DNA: TGTGCCAGCAGTACCCTCACAGGGATCGCAGGAGGCTACACCTTC; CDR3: CASSTLTGIAGGYTF
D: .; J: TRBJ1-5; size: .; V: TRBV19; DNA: TGTGCCAGTGAAAGGGGTGAAGCGTCCAATCAGCCCCAGCATTTT; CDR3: CASERGEASNQPQHF
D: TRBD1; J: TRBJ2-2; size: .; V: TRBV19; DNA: TGTGCCAGTACCCGGGGACAGGGGGCCCCCGGGGAGCTGTTTTTT; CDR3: CASTRGQGAPGELFF
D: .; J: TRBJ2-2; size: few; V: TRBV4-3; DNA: TGCGCCAGCAGCCAAGATTTTTTCAGGGCCGGGGAGCTGTTTTTT; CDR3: CASSQDFFRAGELFF
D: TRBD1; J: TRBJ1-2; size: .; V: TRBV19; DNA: TGTGCCAGTAGTCGGGACAGGTTCTTCAACTATGGCTACACCTTC; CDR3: CASSRDRFFNYGYTF
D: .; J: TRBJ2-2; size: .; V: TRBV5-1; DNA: TGCGCCAGCAGCTTGGAAAATCCCGCCGGGGAGCTGTTTTTT; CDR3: CASSLENPAGELFF
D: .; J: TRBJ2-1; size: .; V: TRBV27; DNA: TGTGCCAGCAGTTTATACGGTGTGAGTGATGAGCAGTTCTTC; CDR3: CASSLYGVSDEQFF
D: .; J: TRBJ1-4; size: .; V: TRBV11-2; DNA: TGTGCCAGCAGCTTAGTGGCGGGCGCGGGTGAAAAACTGTTTTTT; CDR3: CASSLVAGAGEKLFF
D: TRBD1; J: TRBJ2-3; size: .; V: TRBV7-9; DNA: TGTGCCAGCAGCTTGGGGGACAGCAACACAGATACGCAGTATTTT; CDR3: CASSLGDSNTDTQYF
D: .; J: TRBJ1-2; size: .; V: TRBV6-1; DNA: TGTGCCAGCAGTGAGTACCCGGGTGGCTACACCTTC; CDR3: CASSEYPGGYTF
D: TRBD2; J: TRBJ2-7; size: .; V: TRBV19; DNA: TGTGCCAGTAGTTTCCGGGGGGAAACCTACGAGCAGTACTTC; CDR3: CASSFRGETYEQYF
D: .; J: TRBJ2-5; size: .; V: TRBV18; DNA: TGTGCCAGCTCACCAGGTACCGGGGAGACCCAGTACTTC; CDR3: CASSPGTGETQYF
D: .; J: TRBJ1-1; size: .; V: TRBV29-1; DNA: TGCAGCGTTGAAGATCGCGGGCGGTCTACTGAAGCTTTCTTT; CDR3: CSVEDRGRSTEAFF
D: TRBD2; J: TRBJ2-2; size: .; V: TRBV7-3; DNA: TGTGCCAGCAGCTTGTTCTCGGGAGGGCTCTCCGGGGAGCTGTTTTTT; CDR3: CASSLFSGGLSGELFF
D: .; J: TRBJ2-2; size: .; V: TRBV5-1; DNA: TGCGCCAGCAGCTCCGGGGGAATGATGCCCGGGGAGCTGTTTTTT; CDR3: CASSSGGMMPGELFF
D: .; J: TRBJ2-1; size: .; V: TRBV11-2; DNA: TGTGCCAGCAGCTTTTCCAGGGTAGCAGATTTCTACAATGAGCAGTTCTTC; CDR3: CASSFSRVADFYNEQFF
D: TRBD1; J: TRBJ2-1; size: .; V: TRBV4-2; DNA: TGTGCCAGCAGCCAAATTCAAACAGGGGGAAACCGGAATGAGCAGTTCTTC; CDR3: CASSQIQTGGNRNEQFF
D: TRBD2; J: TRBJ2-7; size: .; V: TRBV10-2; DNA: TGCGCCACCAGAAGTTCGGGAGGGGACGAGCAGTACTTC; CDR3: CATRSSGGDEQYF
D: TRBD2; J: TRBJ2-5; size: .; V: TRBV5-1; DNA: TGCGCCAGCAGCTTTAGAGGAGCGGGAGGGCCGGAGACCCAGTACTTC; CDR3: CASSFRGAGGPETQYF
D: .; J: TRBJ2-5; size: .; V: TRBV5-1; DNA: TGCGCCAGCAGCTTGTGGTCAACTCAAGAGACCCAGTACTTC; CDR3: CASSLWSTQETQYF
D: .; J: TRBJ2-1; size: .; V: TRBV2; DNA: TGTGCCAGCAGTGGTGGGTCGGGGCAGTTCTTC; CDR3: CASSGGSGQFF
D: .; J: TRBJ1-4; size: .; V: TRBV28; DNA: TGTGCCAGCAGTTTATTTGGCGGCACAACTAATGAAAAACTGTTTTTT; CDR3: CASSLFGGTTNEKLFF
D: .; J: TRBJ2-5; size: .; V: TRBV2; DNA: TGTGCCAGCTTCGGAGAGACCCAGTACTTC; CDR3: CASFGETQYF
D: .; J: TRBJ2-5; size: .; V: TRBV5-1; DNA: TGCGCCAGCAGCACCGCAGGGCCCCAAGAGACCCAGTACTTC; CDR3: CASSTAGPQETQYF
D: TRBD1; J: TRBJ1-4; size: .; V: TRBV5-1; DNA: TGCGCCAGCAGCGAGGTTCTCGGGACAGACGCAACTAATGAAAAACTGTTTTTT; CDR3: CASSEVLGTDATNEKLFF
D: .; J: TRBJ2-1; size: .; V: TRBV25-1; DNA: TGTGCCAGCAGTTCACACAGAAATTACAATGAGCAGTTCTTC; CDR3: CASSSHRNYNEQFF
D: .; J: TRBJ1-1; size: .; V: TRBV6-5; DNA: TGTGCCAGCAGAGATCCTACAGGGCTCACTGAAGCTTTCTTT; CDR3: CASRDPTGLTEAFF
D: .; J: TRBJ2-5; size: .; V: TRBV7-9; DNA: TGTGCCAGCAGACAGGAGGGTCCAGAGACCCAGTACTTC; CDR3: CASRQEGPETQYF
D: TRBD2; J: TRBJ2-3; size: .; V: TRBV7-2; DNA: TGTGCCAGCAGCTTAGTTCTCTTTAGCGGGAGGGCCGGCGAAGATACGCAGTATTTT; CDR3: CASSLVLFSGRAGEDTQYF
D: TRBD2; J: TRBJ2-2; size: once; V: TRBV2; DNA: TGTGCCAGCAGCCCCGGACTAGCGGGAGCCGGGGAGCTGTTTTTT; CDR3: CASSPGLAGAGELFF